This is a list of T cell receptor beta chains from one sample in a study of Ad26.COV2.S vaccination and SARS-CoV-2 variants. Measured with immunoSEQ multiplex PCR; TCRdb has only the in-frame clones, and not every one. The sample carries more than 350,000 clones, over 75% recorded once. The specimen comprised peripheral blood, sampled in a trial of Ad26.COV2.S vaccine versus placebo. The origin of the receptors is a person aged 18-60 years who received the Ad26.COV2.S COVID-19 vaccine or a placebo. CDR3s include the opening cysteine and the closing phenylalanine or tryptophan. D genes are given only for firm matches. Clone size appears in some rows only: once, few, many, or a class for an expanded clone.

J gene: TRBJ1-5; clone size: -; V gene: TRBV6-5; D gene: -; CDR3 DNA: TGTGCCAGCAGGAGAGGACAGCAAGAATCAGCCCAGCATTTT; CDR3 protein: CASRRGQQESAQHF
J gene: TRBJ1-4; clone size: -; V gene: TRBV30; D gene: -; CDR3 DNA: TGTGCCTGGAGTGCCGGGACCCAGGCAGCTAATGAAAAACTGTTTTTT; CDR3 protein: CAWSAGTQAANEKLFF
J gene: TRBJ1-6; clone size: -; V gene: TRBV7-9; D gene: -; CDR3 DNA: TGTGCCAGCAGCCCGCCCGGCGGATATAATTCACCCCTCCACTTT; CDR3 protein: CASSPPGGYNSPLHF
J gene: TRBJ2-5; clone size: -; V gene: TRBV6-2/TRBV6-3; D gene: -; CDR3 DNA: TGTGCCAGCAGTCCACAGTCCTCGGGACACCCCCAAGAGACCCAGTACTTC; CDR3 protein: CASSPQSSGHPQETQYF
J gene: TRBJ2-2; clone size: -; V gene: TRBV4-3; D gene: -; CDR3 DNA: TGCGCCAGCAGCCAGCAAAGGGGTGGGAACACCGGGGAGCTGTTTTTT; CDR3 protein: CASSQQRGGNTGELFF
J gene: TRBJ1-2; clone size: -; V gene: TRBV4-3; D gene: -; CDR3 DNA: TGCGCCAGCAGCCAAGTCGAGACAGCCCGCTATGGCTACACCTTC; CDR3 protein: CASSQVETARYGYTF
J gene: TRBJ1-1; clone size: -; V gene: TRBV27; D gene: TRBD1; CDR3 DNA: TGTGCCAGCAGGAGGACAGGGGGCGGCACTGAAGCTTTCTTT; CDR3 protein: CASRRTGGGTEAFF
J gene: TRBJ1-2; clone size: -; V gene: TRBV4-1; D gene: TRBD1; CDR3 DNA: TGCGCCAGCAGCCAAGCCGCAGGGGGCGCCTATGGCTACACCTTC; CDR3 protein: CASSQAAGGAYGYTF
J gene: TRBJ1-6; clone size: -; V gene: TRBV7-9; D gene: -; CDR3 DNA: TGTGCCAGCAGCTTGGGCGGCTCACCCCTCCACTTT; CDR3 protein: CASSLGGSPLHF
J gene: TRBJ1-5; clone size: -; V gene: TRBV7-3; D gene: -; CDR3 DNA: TGTGCCAGTGCTCCGGGACTAGGTCAGCCCCAGCATTTT; CDR3 protein: CASAPGLGQPQHF
J gene: TRBJ2-7; clone size: -; V gene: TRBV18; D gene: TRBD2; CDR3 DNA: TGTGCCAGCTCACCACCGTCGGGAGGCTCCGGCGAGCAGTACTTC; CDR3 protein: CASSPPSGGSGEQYF
J gene: TRBJ2-1; clone size: -; V gene: TRBV9; D gene: TRBD2; CDR3 DNA: TGTGCCAGCAGCGTAGAGGCGAGCGGGGGCTCCTACAATGAGCAGTTCTTC; CDR3 protein: CASSVEASGGSYNEQFF
J gene: TRBJ2-1; clone size: -; V gene: TRBV5-5; D gene: TRBD1; CDR3 DNA: TGTGCCAGCAGCTTATTCCCGGGACAGGGAATTTACAATGAGCAGTTCTTC; CDR3 protein: CASSLFPGQGIYNEQFF
J gene: TRBJ2-3; clone size: -; V gene: TRBV19; D gene: -; CDR3 DNA: TGTGCCAGTAGTAATACCTTAGGGTTCACAGATACGCAGTATTTT; CDR3 protein: CASSNTLGFTDTQYF
J gene: TRBJ1-6; clone size: once; V gene: TRBV6-5; D gene: -; CDR3 DNA: TGTGCCAGCAGTTCGGGCCAGAACTCTTTCGGGTCACCCCTCCACTTT; CDR3 protein: CASSSGQNSFGSPLHF
J gene: TRBJ1-1; clone size: once; V gene: TRBV7-9; D gene: -; CDR3 DNA: TGTGCCAGCAGAGATGATCGACAGGTCGGGGCTTTCTTT; CDR3 protein: CASRDDRQVGAFF
J gene: TRBJ2-7; clone size: -; V gene: TRBV7-2; D gene: TRBD2; CDR3 DNA: TGTGCCAGCAGCCCCTTACAGCGGGGGTCCTACGAGCAGTACTTC; CDR3 protein: CASSPLQRGSYEQYF
J gene: TRBJ1-2; clone size: -; V gene: TRBV30; D gene: TRBD1; CDR3 DNA: TGTGCCTGGAGTGTAAACAGGGGGCAACGGGGCTACACCTTC; CDR3 protein: CAWSVNRGQRGYTF
J gene: TRBJ2-7; clone size: -; V gene: TRBV28; D gene: -; CDR3 DNA: TGTGCCAGCGGGCCCCATTACGAGCAGTACTTC; CDR3 protein: CASGPHYEQYF
J gene: TRBJ2-7; clone size: -; V gene: TRBV28; D gene: -; CDR3 DNA: TGTGCCACGATGGGGGGTGGTTGGGCCAACGAGCAGTACTTC; CDR3 protein: CATMGGGWANEQYF
J gene: TRBJ2-3; clone size: -; V gene: TRBV3-1/TRBV3-2; D gene: -; CDR3 DNA: TGTGCCAGCAGCCAAGTGGCCAACACAGATACGCAGTATTTT; CDR3 protein: CASSQVANTDTQYF
J gene: TRBJ1-1; clone size: -; V gene: TRBV5-5; D gene: -; CDR3 DNA: TGTGCCAGCAGCCTGAACCTCCCAGTTAACACTGAAGCTTTCTTT; CDR3 protein: CASSLNLPVNTEAFF
J gene: TRBJ2-3; clone size: -; V gene: TRBV7-9; D gene: -; CDR3 DNA: TGTGCCAGCAGCTTAGCACCTGCGAGCGGGAGCACAGATACGCAGTATTTT; CDR3 protein: CASSLAPASGSTDTQYF
J gene: TRBJ2-1; clone size: -; V gene: TRBV3-1/TRBV3-2; D gene: -; CDR3 DNA: TGTGCCAGCAGCCAAGGGGACTCTGTCGGGTATGAGCAGTTCTTC; CDR3 protein: CASSQGDSVGYEQFF
J gene: TRBJ2-5; clone size: -; V gene: TRBV29-1; D gene: TRBD1; CDR3 DNA: TGCAGCGCTGACGACAGGGTCGGCGAGACCCAGTACTTC; CDR3 protein: CSADDRVGETQYF
J gene: TRBJ1-5; clone size: few; V gene: TRBV9; D gene: -; CDR3 DNA: TGTGCCAGCAGCGCTGGGGCCAGCCAGGATCAGCCCCAGCATTTT; CDR3 protein: CASSAGASQDQPQHF
J gene: TRBJ1-1; clone size: -; V gene: TRBV18; D gene: TRBD1; CDR3 DNA: TGTGCCAGCTCACCGGGTCGCCAGTCGGGACAGCAAGCTTTCTTT; CDR3 protein: CASSPGRQSGQQAFF
J gene: TRBJ1-3; clone size: once; V gene: TRBV19; D gene: -; CDR3 DNA: TGTGCCAGTAGTATCCAGCTCTCTGGAAACACCATATATTTT; CDR3 protein: CASSIQLSGNTIYF
J gene: TRBJ2-7; clone size: -; V gene: TRBV7-9; D gene: TRBD1; CDR3 DNA: TGTGCCAGCAGCTTTCCGGGACAGGGAGGGCCCTACGAGCAGTACTTC; CDR3 protein: CASSFPGQGGPYEQYF
J gene: TRBJ2-1; clone size: -; V gene: TRBV6-5; D gene: TRBD2; CDR3 DNA: TGTGCCAGCACCCAAGGGCTAGCGGGAGGTGGGGAGCAGTTCTTC; CDR3 protein: CASTQGLAGGGEQFF